The 22 T cell receptor beta chains below come from one sample, sequenced in a study of shared clonotypes between healthy human individuals. Data came from immunoSEQ multiplex PCR; TCRdb stores just in-frame clones and leaves some out. Of roughly 2.2 million clones listed, about 90% were seen once; the top ten hold around 0.4%. The sample was naive CD4+ T cells from PBMCs. The subset: CD45RA+ positively selected. The receptors shown here come from a man between 18 and 35 years old in good health. Some clones in this sample may be carry-over from other donors' samples.

The rearrangement uses TRBV6-1 and TRBJ1-2, with D hard to call. From germline, CDR1 is MNHNS and CDR2 SASEGT. Trimming removed 3 bases from V and 4 bases from J, with 6 bases in between. The CDR3 runs to 12 residues. In DNA, the CDR3 is TGTGCCAGCAGTGATGCAGCCTATGGCTACACCTTC. Translated: CASSDAAYGYTF.

The gene calls are TRBV7-3 and TRBJ1-1; D not certain. The germline gives CDR1 SGHTA, CDR2 FQGTGA. V dropped 5 bases and J dropped 3 bases, with 10 bases sitting between them. CDR3 length: 13 residues. CDR3 sequence reads: CASSGPGYTEAFF. As DNA, the CDR3 is TGTGCCAGCAGCGGTCCCGGATACACTGAAGCTTTCTTT.

V and J are TRBV30 and TRBJ2-3; tentatively, D is TRBD1 (6 bases). Germline assignment: CDR1 GTSNPN and CDR2 SVGIG (reference sequence). With 1 base removed from V and 2 bases from J, the gap between germline ends came to 10 bases. The CDR3 extends over 14 amino acids. The CDR3 region is CAWSAGTLTDTQYF. DNA for the CDR3: TGTGCCTGGAGTGCTGGGACACTCACAGATACGCAGTATTTT.

A word on this clone: Other nucleotide sequences in the sample specify the same CDR3. This chain uses TRBV5-1 with TRBJ2-7; D is perhaps TRBD1 or TRBD2 (5 bases each). Germline lookup yields CDR1 SGHRS and CDR2 YFSETQ. CDR3 length: 14 residues. V lost 2 bases and J lost 0, with 9 bases in between. Written as DNA, the CDR3 is TGCGCCAGCAGCTTCGCAGGGAGCTCCTACGAGCAGTACTTC. Its translation is CASSFAGSSYEQYF.

This rearrangement joins TRBV5-8 to TRBJ1-1; unclear D gene. This CDR3 contains 14 residues. Germline values: CDR1 SGHTS, CDR2 YDEGEE. Trimming took 4 bases from V and 6 from J, leaving 16 bases between them. CDR3: CASSRRGLGAEAFF. As DNA, the CDR3 is TGTGCCAGCAGCCGCCGGGGTCTCGGGGCTGAAGCTTTCTTT.

The rearrangement joins TRBV28 to TRBJ2-3, with 9 bases aligning to TRBD1. With V trimmed by 1 base and J by 2 bases, 7 bases remained unmatched. The germline V gene encodes CDR1 MDHEN and CDR2 SYDVKM. This CDR3 has 17 amino acids. The CDR3 spells CASSLFFGTGFTDTQYF. The CDR3 nucleotides are TGTGCCAGCAGTTTATTTTTTGGGACAGGGTTCACAGATACGCAGTATTTT.

This chain uses TRBV15 with TRBJ2-2, with D tentatively TRBD2 (7 bases). Trimming pared 1 base from V and 7 bases from J, leaving 16 bases between. The CDR3 runs to 16 residues. Germline lookup yields CDR1 LNHNV and CDR2 YYDKDF (reference sequence). DNA for the CDR3: TGTGCCACCAGCAGAGGTCTGGGGGGGGCTATCGGGGAGCTGTTTTTT. This sequence encodes CATSRGLGGAIGELFF.

The rearrangement uses TRBV6-1 and TRBJ2-6; D may correspond to TRBD1 or TRBD2 (5 bases each). The CDR3 runs 17 residues. The germline gives CDR1 MNHNS, CDR2 SASEGT. Trimming shortened V by 3 bases and J by 0 bases, and 12 bases separated the two germline ends. This CDR3 is CASSDVLGVSGANVLTF. The CDR3 nucleotides read TGTGCCAGCAGTGACGTTCTGGGGGTCTCTGGGGCCAACGTCCTGACTTTC.

The chain uses TRBV7-9 and TRBJ2-7; D unclear. The CDR3 contains 13 residues. Between the trimmed V and J ends, which lost 2 bases and 6 bases, there was a span of 11 bases. The germline CDR1 and CDR2 sequences are SEHNR and FQNEAQ (reference sequence). The CDR3 reads CASSLRSLGEQYF. The CDR3 coding sequence is TGTGCCAGCAGCTTAAGGTCGCTTGGCGAGCAGTACTTC.

The chain couples TRBV6-1 to TRBJ2-5; D is perhaps TRBD1 or TRBD2 (6 bases each). Trimming cost V 3 bases and J 5 bases, with 16 bases left between them. The CDR3 is 15 amino acids. From germline, CDR1 is MNHNS and CDR2 SASEGT. The CDR3 loop reads CASSDLGGIRETQYF. The CDR3 nucleotides are TGTGCCAGCAGTGACCTCGGGGGCATTAGGGAGACCCAGTACTTC.

This sequence joins TRBV29-1 and TRBJ2-7; 8 bases line up with TRBD1. The V and J ends lost 6 bases and 3 bases, in that order; junction bases with no gene match: 7. From germline, CDR1 is SQVTM and CDR2 ANQGSEA. The CDR3 has 13 residues. CDR3 coding DNA: TGCAGCGTGGGACAGGTTCTGGGCTACGAGCAGTACTTC. Translation: CSVGQVLGYEQYF.

V usage is TRBV7-9 and J usage is TRBJ2-7; D is undetermined. This CDR3 comprises 13 residues. Trimming cost V 0 bases and J 5 bases, with 8 bases left between them. CDR1 SEHNR and CDR2 FQNEAQ come from the germline V gene (reference sequence). For the CDR3, the DNA is TGTGCCAGCAGCTTAGCAGGGCTCCACGAGCAGTACTTC. This sequence encodes CASSLAGLHEQYF.

The rearrangement links TRBV4-2 to TRBJ2-7; D might be TRBD1 (8 bases). This CDR3 has 14 amino acids. The V end was cut by 3 bases, the J end by 4 bases, with 13 bases between. Germline CDR1 is LGHNA and CDR2 is YNFKEQ. This CDR3 is CASSHDRGGYEQYF. In DNA form, the CDR3 reads TGTGCCAGCAGCCACGACAGGGGAGGGTACGAGCAGTACTTC.

The V and J genes are TRBV15 and TRBJ2-1; no definite D call. Between the trimmed V and J ends, which lost 3 bases and 6 bases, there was a span of 15 bases. Germline CDR1 is LNHNV and CDR2 is YYDKDF (reference sequence). The CDR3 has 15 residues. The CDR3 DNA reads as TGTGCCACCAGCAGGGTAATACTGAAGGGCAATGAGCAGTTCTTC. It is translated as CATSRVILKGNEQFF.

The DNA for the CDR3 is TGTGCCAGCAGTTCCGGGACCGTTGAAGCTTTCTTT. This codes for CASSSGTVEAFF. This chain connects TRBV28 to TRBJ1-1; weak D call: TRBD1 (5 bases). The CDR3 runs to 12 residues. From germline, CDR1 is MDHEN and CDR2 SYDVKM. Trimming stripped 4 bases from V and 7 bases from J, with 10 bases between.

J is TRBJ2-7 and V is TRBV6-1; TRBD1 aligns across 10 bases. CDR1 is MNHNS, CDR2 SASEGT, per germline. CDR3 size: 15 residues. Trimming at V came to 6 bases and at J to 4 bases, leaving 9 bases not matched to a gene. CDR3 in amino acids: CASSRPGQGQYEQYF. The DNA of the CDR3 is TGTGCCAGCAGCCGTCCGGGACAGGGGCAGTACGAGCAGTACTTC.

This sequence joins TRBV14 and TRBJ2-3; 8 nucleotides line up with TRBD1. The CDR3 has 14 amino acids. Trimming cost V 5 bases and J 3 bases; bases outside gene matches: 4. Germline lookup yields CDR1 SGHDN and CDR2 FVKESK. The DNA for the CDR3 is TGTGCCAGCAGCTCCCGACAGGGGACAGATACGCAGTATTTT. Its protein is CASSSRQGTDTQYF.

The chain couples TRBV5-1 to TRBJ2-5, with a tentative D call TRBD1 (6 bases). Trimming shortened V by 4 bases and J by 5 bases, and 15 bases separated the two germline ends. CDR1 is SGHRS, CDR2 YFSETQ, per germline. The CDR3 covers 14 residues. The CDR3 bases are TGCGCCAGCAGCCCCAGGACAGTTCTGGAGACCCAGTACTTC. It encodes CASSPRTVLETQYF.

This rearrangement joins TRBV19 to TRBJ2-2, with 8 bases matching TRBD1. V shed 6 bases, J shed 6 bases, and the junction held 6 bases outside the gene matches. CDR3 length: 14 residues. The germline gives CDR1 LNHDA, CDR2 SQIVND (reference sequence). The CDR3 nucleotides are TGTGCCAGTAGCGACAGGGGTAGCCCCGGGGAGCTGTTTTTT. This encodes CASSDRGSPGELFF.

This chain links TRBV15 with TRBJ1-1; 8 nucleotides line up with TRBD1. The germline V gene has CDR1 LNHNV and CDR2 YYDKDF (reference sequence). The CDR3 length is 16 residues. V shed 3 bases and J 0 bases; nucleotides not matched to a gene: 6. CDR3 DNA sequence: TGTGCCACCAGCAGGAGGACAGGGACAATGAACACTGAAGCTTTCTTT. Its translation is CATSRRTGTMNTEAFF.

This clone was observed a single time. The chain has TRBV28 and TRBJ2-7; unclear D gene. Per the germline V gene, CDR1 is MDHEN and CDR2 is SYDVKM. V was trimmed by 3 bases and J by 0 bases, leaving 12 bases between them. CDR3 length: 15 residues. The CDR3 reads CASSFGAGNSYEQYF. The CDR3 DNA is TGTGCCAGCAGTTTTGGTGCAGGTAACTCCTACGAGCAGTACTTC.

The sample holds one count of this clone. The chain employs TRBV28 and TRBJ2-7; 12 bases fit TRBD2. This CDR3 has 14 residues. V trimming: 10 bases; J trimming: 0 bases; junction bases outside the gene matches: 4. CDR1 and CDR2 (germline): MDHEN, SYDVKM. CDR3 nucleotides: TGTGCCACCCTAGCGGGAGGGGTCTCCTACGAGCAGTACTTC. Amino acids: CATLAGGVSYEQYF.